This T cell receptor beta chain was observed in a study of T-cell reconstitution after alpha-beta-depleted transplantation in children. Overall study findings and caveats: Recipient T cells and thymic progenitors that survived gave rise to the high TCRbeta diversity observed at day 60 in some patients. One year post-transplant, T-cell counts and diversity were largely derived from T cells produced anew. There were reportedly several hundred expanded graft clones from which alpha-beta T cells came about two months after transplant.

CDR1 is MNHEY and CDR2 is SMNVEV in the germline V gene (reference sequence). Trimming took 3 bases from V and 4 from J, leaving 9 bases between them. This CDR3 contains 13 residues. This clonotype was detected many times. Its specificity is not known. Unique molecular identifiers were incorporated into the prepared TCRbeta library. TCRdb re-analysed the PCR reads in MiXCR, keeping a single row per CDR3 protein. The profile shows about 540,000 distinct CDR3 sequences, over 25% of them singletons. The receptor comes from a boy under two years old with Wiskott-Aldrich syndrome, due to receive a stem cell transplant. Source: PBMCs, taken before TCRalphabeta/CD19-depleted stem cell transplant. The chain has TRBV27 and TRBJ1-2; D is ambiguous. The CDR3 reads CASSLEPFYGYTF. The DNA of the CDR3 is TGTGCCAGCAGTTTGGAGCCTTTCTATGGCTACACCTTC.